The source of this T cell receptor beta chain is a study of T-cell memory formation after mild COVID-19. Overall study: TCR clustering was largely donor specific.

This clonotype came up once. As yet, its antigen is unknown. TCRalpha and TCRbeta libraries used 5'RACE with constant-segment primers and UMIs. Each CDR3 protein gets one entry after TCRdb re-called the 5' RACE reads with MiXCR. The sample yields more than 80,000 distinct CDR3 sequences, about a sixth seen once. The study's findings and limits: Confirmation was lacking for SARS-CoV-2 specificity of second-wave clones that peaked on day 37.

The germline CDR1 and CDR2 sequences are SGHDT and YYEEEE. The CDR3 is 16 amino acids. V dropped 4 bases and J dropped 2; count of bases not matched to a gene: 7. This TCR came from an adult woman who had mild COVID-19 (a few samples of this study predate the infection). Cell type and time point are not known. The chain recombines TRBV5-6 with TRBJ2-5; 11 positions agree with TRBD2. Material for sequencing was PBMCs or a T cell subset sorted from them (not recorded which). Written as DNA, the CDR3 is TGTGCCAGCAGCGTTGGGGCTAGCGGGGGGCAAGAGACCCAGTACTTC. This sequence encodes CASSVGASGGQETQYF. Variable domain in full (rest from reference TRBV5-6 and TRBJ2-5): DAGVTQSPTHLIKTRGQQVTLRCSPKSGHDTVSWYQQALGQGPQFIFQYYEEEERQRGNFPDRFSGHQFPNYSSELNVNALLLGDSALYLCASSVGASGGQETQYFGPGTRLLVL.